The rows below give T cell receptor beta chains drawn from one sample of a study of blood T cell repertoires in COVID-19. Sequenced by immunoSEQ multiplex PCR; TCRdb stores in-frame clones only, minus some. Among roughly 190,000 clones listed, approximately 90% were seen once. Sample: PBMCs or T cells enriched from blood (not recorded which). Source of these receptors: a woman aged 40 to 50 in a cohort exposed to, infected with or recovered from COVID-19 (not recorded which). Both conserved end residues are part of each CDR3. Fields, in order: V gene, D gene, J gene, clone size, CDR3 DNA, CDR3 protein. D genes are given only for firm matches. The size of a clone is reported for some rows only, either as once, few or many, or as a class for expanded clones.

TRBV2	TRBD2	TRBJ2-1	once	TGTGCCAGCAGGGATAGCGGGGGGCCCTACAATGAGCAGTTCTTC	CASRDSGGPYNEQFF
TRBV13	-	TRBJ2-7	-	TGTGCCAGCAGCCCCAAGGGGCCGGCATCCTACGAGCAGTACTTC	CASSPKGPASYEQYF
TRBV15	TRBD1	TRBJ2-7	-	TGTGCCACCAGCGGGGACAGGGGGACCTACGAGCAGTACTTC	CATSGDRGTYEQYF
TRBV6-4	-	TRBJ2-7	once	TGTGCCAGCAGTGACAAGGCAGGCCCATACTACGAGCAGTACTTC	CASSDKAGPYYEQYF
TRBV5-1	TRBD1	TRBJ1-4	-	TGCGCCAGCAGCTGGGGACAGCCCACTGGATCCGAAAAACTGTTTTTT	CASSWGQPTGSEKLFF
TRBV4-1	-	TRBJ1-5	-	TGCGCCAGCACTCCCCGGCCCCACCCGGGAGGGTACGGCAATCAGCCCCAGCATTTT	CASTPRPHPGGYGNQPQHF
TRBV28	-	TRBJ1-3	-	TGTGCCAGCAGTTTCCGTTACTTAAGCTCTGGAAACACCATATATTTT	CASSFRYLSSGNTIYF
TRBV11-2	TRBD2	TRBJ2-5	-	TGTGCCAGCAGCCCCCGGGCGGGAGGAGTCGGAGAGACCCAGTACTTC	CASSPRAGGVGETQYF
TRBV2	TRBD1	TRBJ1-5	-	TGTGCCAGCAGTGTCGAGGGGGCTCAAAGCAATCAGCCCCAGCATTTT	CASSVEGAQSNQPQHF
TRBV18	-	TRBJ1-1	-	TGTGCCAGCTCGCTTCCGCCCGGACAGACATTCACTGAAGCTTTCTTT	CASSLPPGQTFTEAFF
TRBV9	TRBD1	TRBJ1-2	-	TGTGCCAGCAGCGTAGAGGGACAGGGGGCCTATGGCTACACCTTC	CASSVEGQGAYGYTF
TRBV7-9	-	TRBJ1-1	-	TGTGCCAGCAGCTTAGTAGGCGGGCAGACTTTGAACACTGAAGCTTTCTTT	CASSLVGGQTLNTEAFF
TRBV27	TRBD1	TRBJ2-1	-	TGTGCCAGCAGTTTAGGCCAGGGGGCCTTCAATGAGCAGTTCTTC	CASSLGQGAFNEQFF
TRBV5-4	-	TRBJ2-5	-	TGTGCCAGCAGCTTGGCAGGGGCTAGCTCAGTAGTAGAGACCCAGTACTTC	CASSLAGASSVVETQYF
TRBV2	TRBD1	TRBJ2-7	once	TGTGCCAGCAGTGACCCCGGGACAGGGGGGTACGAGCAGTACTTC	CASSDPGTGGYEQYF
TRBV6-1	TRBD1	TRBJ1-3	-	TGTGCCAGCAGTGAAACGACAGGGACGGGAAACACCATATATTTT	CASSETTGTGNTIYF
TRBV5-5	TRBD1	TRBJ2-5	-	TGTGCCAGCAGCTTTTTCGGACAGGGGTTGGAGACCCAGTACTTC	CASSFFGQGLETQYF
TRBV7-9	-	TRBJ2-5	-	TGTGCCAGCAGCGTCCTCGGGGAGACCCAGTACTTC	CASSVLGETQYF
TRBV6-1	-	TRBJ1-5	-	TGTGCCAGCAGTGATACAGGGAGCTACAATCAGCCCCAGCATTTT	CASSDTGSYNQPQHF
TRBV6-5	-	TRBJ1-4	-	TGTGCCAGCAGAAACAGGGCGGCTGAACTGTTTTTT	CASRNRAAELFF
TRBV4-1	-	TRBJ1-3	-	TGCGCCAGCAGCCTTACAGTCTCTGGAAACACCATATATTTT	CASSLTVSGNTIYF
TRBV7-2	TRBD1	TRBJ2-1	-	TGTGCCAGCAGCCCCGAACGGGGGAAAGGGACAGGAGGAGGGGGGGAGCAGTTCTTC	CASSPERGKGTGGGGEQFF
TRBV12-3/TRBV12-4	-	TRBJ2-1	once	TGTGCCAGCAGTTTTATCAATGAGCAGTTCTTC	CASSFINEQFF
TRBV18	TRBD1	TRBJ2-7	-	TGTGCCAGCTCACCAACCCGGCAGGGGGTGAACGAGCAGTACTTC	CASSPTRQGVNEQYF
TRBV28	-	TRBJ1-2	-	TGTGCCAGCAGTAACCTAGGGGTGAACTATGGCTACACCTTC	CASSNLGVNYGYTF
TRBV7-9	TRBD1	TRBJ1-1	-	TGTGCCAGCAGCTTAGAAACGGGACAGAAAAACGCTGAAGCTTTCTTT	CASSLETGQKNAEAFF
TRBV9	-	TRBJ1-5	once	TGTGCCAGCAGCGTAGCTGGGGGCGGTCAGCCCCAGCATTTT	CASSVAGGGQPQHF
TRBV28	TRBD1	TRBJ1-2	-	TGTGCCAGCAGGAGGGGGGACAGGGGGTATGGCTACACCTTC	CASRRGDRGYGYTF
TRBV2	-	TRBJ2-3	-	TGTGCCAGCAGTGAAGGAGAAGCTACAGATACGCAGTATTTT	CASSEGEATDTQYF
TRBV6-5	-	TRBJ1-2	-	TGTGCCAGCAGTTACGGGGGAGGGAGTGTCAATGGCTACACCTTC	CASSYGGGSVNGYTF
TRBV5-1	TRBD2	TRBJ2-1	-	TGCGCCAGCACTCCGGGGGGAGGTAACTACAATGAGCAGTTCTTC	CASTPGGGNYNEQFF
TRBV27	TRBD1	TRBJ1-6	-	TGTGCCAGCAGTTCAACAGGGGGCCATAATTCACCCCTCCACTTT	CASSSTGGHNSPLHF
TRBV7-2	-	TRBJ1-4	-	TGTGCCAGCAGCTTAGCGGTCTGGACAGATAATGAAAAACTGTTTTTT	CASSLAVWTDNEKLFF
TRBV4-1	-	TRBJ1-2	-	TGCGCCAGCAGCCAAGGAGCATCCCTCTATGGCTACACCTTC	CASSQGASLYGYTF
TRBV28	TRBD2	TRBJ2-7	-	TGTGCCAGCAGACCGACTAGCGGGGGGGCCTACGAGCAGTACTTC	CASRPTSGGAYEQYF
TRBV11-2	TRBD2	TRBJ2-7	-	TGTGCCAGCAGCTTTGCTGCCGGGAGGCAGGTTGGGGAGCAGTACTTC	CASSFAAGRQVGEQYF
TRBV18	TRBD1	TRBJ2-2	-	TGTGCCAGCTCAATCGACGGACAGGGAGCCGGGGAGCTGTTTTTT	CASSIDGQGAGELFF
TRBV5-4	TRBD1	TRBJ2-7	-	TGTGCCAGCAGCCCCGGGACAGGGGGCTACGAGCAGTACTTC	CASSPGTGGYEQYF
TRBV30	-	TRBJ1-3	once	TGTGCCTCTAGGGGATATGGAAACACCATATATTTT	CASRGYGNTIYF
TRBV27	TRBD1	TRBJ1-5	-	TGTGCCAGCAGCCTAGCAGGGTCAGGGGGACGGCAGCCCCAGCATTTT	CASSLAGSGGRQPQHF
TRBV5-1	-	TRBJ2-5	-	TGCGCCAGCAGCTTGGCCCTCGGGGAGACCCAGTACTTC	CASSLALGETQYF
TRBV7-8	-	TRBJ1-1	few	TGTGCCAGCAGCCTCGATCGGTCTGGTTTCACTGAAGCTTTCTTT	CASSLDRSGFTEAFF
TRBV24-1	TRBD1	TRBJ2-1	-	TGTGCCACCAGTTCGGGACAGGGGATCAATGAGCAGTTCTTC	CATSSGQGINEQFF
TRBV7-9	TRBD2	TRBJ2-1	-	TGTGCCAGCAGCTTACTAGCGGGAGGGGTCGGTGAGCAGTTCTTC	CASSLLAGGVGEQFF